The 3 T cell receptor beta chains given below trace back to one sample, sequenced in a study of T cell responses to AZD1222 COVID-19 vaccine. The repertoire was sequenced with immunoSEQ multiplex PCR; TCRdb's copy has only in-frame clones and lacks some. In the table there are about 130,000 clones, roughly 86% of which are singletons. This sample comprised peripheral blood, obtained 28 days after the second AZD1222 dose. The source of these receptors is an adult who received the AZD1222 COVID-19 vaccine.

The chain joins TRBV3-1 (or the pseudogene TRBV3-2) to TRBJ1-1; D is unclear. The CDR3 spans 12 residues. Germline V lookup: CDR1 LGHDT, CDR2 YNNKEL (reference sequence). The V and J ends lost 4 bases and 0 bases respectively, with 3 bases between them. CDR3 protein: CASSLMNTEAFF. CDR3 bases: TGTGCCAGCAGCCTCATGAACACTGAAGCTTTCTTT.

This clone appeared a single time. The rearrangement joins TRBV28 to TRBJ1-1; TRBD1 aligns across 10 bases. Trimming cost V 4 bases and J 7 bases; bases outside gene matches: 12. The CDR3 runs 16 residues. Germline values: CDR1 MDHEN, CDR2 SYDVKM. The CDR3 DNA sequence: TGTGCCAGCAGTTCAGCCGGGACAGGGGCCGTCGGTGAAGCTTTCTTT. Translation: CASSSAGTGAVGEAFF.

This clone is termed medium-sized. This chain joins TRBV29-1 and TRBJ1-1, with D possibly being TRBD1 (6 bases). The CDR3 totals 14 residues. CDR1 and CDR2 (germline): SQVTM, ANQGSEA. V was cut by 8 bases and J by 1 base, with 17 bases left in between. The CDR3 protein is CSSRGLGSNTEAFF. DNA for the CDR3: TGCAGCAGCAGGGGTTTGGGTTCGAACACTGAAGCTTTCTTT. Variable domain in full (rest from reference TRBV29-1 and TRBJ1-1): SAVISQKPSRDICQRGTSLTIQCQVDSQVTMMFWYRQQPGQSLTLIATANQGSEATYESGFVIDKFPISRPNLTFSTLTVSNMSPEDSSIYLCSSRGLGSNTEAFFGQGTRLTVV.